Following are 7 T cell receptor beta chains from one sample sequenced in a study of T cell responses to AZD1222 COVID-19 vaccine. Method: immunoSEQ multiplex PCR; TCRdb's copy keeps in-frame clones and lacks some. The sample has about 150,000 clones; about 90% are singletons. Sequenced here: peripheral blood, sampled on day 0 of AZD1222 vaccination. The origin of the receptors is an adult in good health.

The chain is built from TRBV5-1 and TRBJ1-6; D is possibly TRBD1 (6 bases). The CDR3 is 15 residues long. Between the trimmed V and J ends, which lost 4 bases and 10 bases, there was a span of 18 bases. Looked up from germline, CDR1 is SGHRS and CDR2 is YFSETQ. The CDR3 region has the DNA TGCGCCAGCAGCCTAGCACAGGGTTTGGAATCACCCCTCCACTTT. Its translation: CASSLAQGLESPLHF.

The chain is built from TRBV10-3 and TRBJ2-2, with a possible D match to TRBD2 (6 bases). CDR3 length: 15 amino acids. Trimming took off 5 bases at V and 5 bases at J, with 15 bases between the two ends. Germline assignment: CDR1 ENHRY and CDR2 SYGVKD. CDR3 nucleotide sequence: TGTGCCATCAGTACACGCGGGGTGGCTACCGGGGAGCTGTTTTTT. The encoded protein is CAISTRGVATGELFF.

The J gene is TRBJ1-2, the V gene TRBV4-2; D not certain. CDR3 length: 16 amino acids. Germline V CDR1 and CDR2: LGHNA, YNFKEQ. V gave up 0 bases and J gave up 4 bases, with 15 bases separating them. This chain's CDR3 is CASSQDSGSEFYGYTF. The CDR3, as DNA: TGTGCCAGCAGCCAAGATTCGGGGTCGGAGTTCTATGGCTACACCTTC.

The V and J genes are TRBV5-6 and TRBJ1-5; D call uncertain. Looked up from germline, CDR1 is SGHDT and CDR2 is YYEEEE. CDR3 size: 15 residues. Between the trimmed V and J ends, which lost 0 bases and 5 bases, there was a span of 12 bases. The CDR3 DNA is TGTGCCAGCAGCTTGGGGACGGGCCTTTATCAGCCCCAGCATTTT. It yields the protein CASSLGTGLYQPQHF.

The chain employs TRBV4-1 and TRBJ1-2; 7 bases agree with TRBD1. V gave up 5 bases and J gave up 5 bases; unmatched junction bases: 11. From germline, CDR1 is MGHRA and CDR2 YSYEKL. This CDR3 comprises 15 residues. The CDR3 nucleotides read TGCGCCAGCAGCGCCATCGACAGGGCTCTTTATGGCTACACCTTC. This translates into CASSAIDRALYGYTF.

The chain combines TRBV24-1 with TRBJ1-5; no firm D call. Per germline, CDR1 KGHDR and CDR2 SFDVKD. V lost 3 bases, J lost 4 bases, and 15 bases lay in between. The CDR3 consists of 16 residues. The CDR3 protein is CATSDLRLGSNQPQHF. CDR3 nucleotide sequence: TGTGCCACCAGTGATCTAAGATTGGGTTCGAATCAGCCCCAGCATTTT.

The rearrangement links TRBV11-2 to TRBJ1-4; no definite D call. V lost 4 bases and J 5 bases, leaving 14 bases between the germline ends. CDR3 length: 15 amino acids. Germline-derived CDR1 and CDR2 are SGHAT and FQNNGV. The CDR3, as DNA: TGTGCCAGCAGCTCAGGTCGCTCCAAGAATGAAAAACTGTTTTTT. Encoded protein: CASSSGRSKNEKLFF.